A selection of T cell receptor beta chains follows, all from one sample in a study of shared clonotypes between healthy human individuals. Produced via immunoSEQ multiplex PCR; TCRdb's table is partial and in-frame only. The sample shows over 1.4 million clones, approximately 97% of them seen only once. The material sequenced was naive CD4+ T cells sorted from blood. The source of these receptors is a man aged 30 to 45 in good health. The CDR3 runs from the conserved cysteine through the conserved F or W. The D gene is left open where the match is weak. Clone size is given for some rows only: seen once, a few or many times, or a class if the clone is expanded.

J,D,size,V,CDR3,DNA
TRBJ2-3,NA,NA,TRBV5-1,CASSLGQGSDTQYF,TGCGCCAGCAGCTTGGGGCAGGGGTCAGATACGCAGTATTTT
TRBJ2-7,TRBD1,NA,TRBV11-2,CASSRTGGSYEQYF,TGTGCCAGCAGCCGGACAGGGGGCTCCTACGAGCAGTACTTC
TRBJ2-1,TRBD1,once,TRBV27,CASSILGQGRNEQFF,TGTGCCAGCAGCATTCTGGGACAGGGAAGGAATGAGCAGTTCTTC
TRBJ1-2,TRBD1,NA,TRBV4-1,CASSQVMGQGSYGYTF,TGCGCCAGCAGCCAAGTAATGGGACAGGGGAGCTATGGCTACACCTTC
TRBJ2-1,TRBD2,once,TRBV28,CASSSSGTSYNEQFF,TGTGCCAGCAGTTCAAGCGGGACCTCCTACAATGAGCAGTTCTTC
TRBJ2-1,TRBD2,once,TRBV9,CASTRAGGPYNEQFF,TGTGCCAGCACCCGAGCGGGAGGGCCGTACAATGAGCAGTTCTTC
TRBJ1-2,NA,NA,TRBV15,CATSRDHGDFWYGYTF,TGTGCCACCAGCAGAGATCACGGGGATTTTTGGTATGGCTACACCTTC
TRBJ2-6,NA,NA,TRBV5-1,CASSPDIVGSSGANVLTF,TGCGCCAGCAGCCCCGACATCGTAGGGAGCTCTGGGGCCAACGTCCTGACTTTC
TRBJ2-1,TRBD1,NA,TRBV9,CASSVELRTGVDNEQFF,TGTGCCAGCAGCGTAGAATTGCGGACAGGGGTTGACAATGAGCAGTTCTTC
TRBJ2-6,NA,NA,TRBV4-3,CASSQDHSRQARLSGANVLTF,TGCGCCAGCAGCCAAGATCACAGCAGGCAGGCCCGACTCTCTGGGGCCAACGTCCTGACTTTC
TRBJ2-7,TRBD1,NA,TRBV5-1,CASSSQGAYEQYF,TGCGCCAGCAGCTCCCAGGGGGCCTACGAGCAGTACTTC
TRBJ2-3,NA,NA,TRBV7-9,CASSLEGWGTDTQYF,TGTGCCAGCAGCTTAGAGGGGTGGGGCACAGATACGCAGTATTTT
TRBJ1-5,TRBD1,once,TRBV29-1,CSEVTGNQPQHF,TGCAGCGAAGTGACAGGGAATCAGCCCCAGCATTTT
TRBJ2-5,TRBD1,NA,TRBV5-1,CASSFPGQGYPLQRGKETQYF,TGCGCCAGCAGCTTTCCGGGACAGGGATACCCGCTACAACGGGGTAAAGAGACCCAGTACTTC
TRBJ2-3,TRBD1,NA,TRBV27,CASSLRGRTDTQYF,TGTGCCAGCAGCCTCAGGGGGCGGACAGATACGCAGTATTTT
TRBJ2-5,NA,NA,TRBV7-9,CASSPQLGGGETQYF,TGTGCCAGCAGCCCCCAACTAGGGGGAGGAGAGACCCAGTACTTC
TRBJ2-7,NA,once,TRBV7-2,CASSLVTSVSYEQYF,TGTGCCAGCAGCTTAGTGACTTCCGTATCTTACGAGCAGTACTTC
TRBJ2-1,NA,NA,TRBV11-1,CASSLGGAAEQFF,TGTGCCAGCAGCTTGGGGGGGGCAGCTGAGCAGTTCTTC
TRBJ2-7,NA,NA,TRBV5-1,CASSLVRGSDTYEQYF,TGCGCCAGCAGCTTGGTTCGTGGGAGCGACACCTACGAGCAGTACTTC
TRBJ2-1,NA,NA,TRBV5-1,CASSQNVDEQFF,TGCGCCAGCAGCCAAAATGTGGATGAGCAGTTCTTC
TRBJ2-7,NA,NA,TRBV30,CAWKGPGTFGEQYF,TGTGCCTGGAAAGGCCCCGGGACATTCGGCGAGCAGTACTTC
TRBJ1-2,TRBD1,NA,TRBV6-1,CASSEGTGNYGYTF,TGTGCCAGCAGTGAAGGGACAGGCAACTATGGCTACACCTTC
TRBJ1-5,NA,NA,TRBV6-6,CASSKDRTDQPQHF,TGTGCCAGCAGCAAGGACAGAACGGATCAGCCCCAGCATTTT
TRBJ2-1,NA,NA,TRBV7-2,CASSSYRGGYNEQFF,TGTGCCAGCAGCTCATACAGGGGGGGTTACAATGAGCAGTTCTTC
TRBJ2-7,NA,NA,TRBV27,CASRDNQLMYEQYF,TGTGCCAGCAGAGACAACCAGTTAATGTACGAGCAGTACTTC
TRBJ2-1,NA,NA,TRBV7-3,CASSSNTLGGSSYNEQFF,TGTGCCAGCAGCTCCAACACCCTTGGCGGTAGCTCCTACAATGAGCAGTTCTTC
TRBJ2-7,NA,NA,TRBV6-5,CASSYLQANYEQYF,TGTGCCAGCAGTTACTTACAGGCGAACTACGAGCAGTACTTC
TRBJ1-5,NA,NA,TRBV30,CAWSSPGVQPQHF,TGTGCCTGGAGTAGCCCGGGGGTTCAGCCCCAGCATTTT
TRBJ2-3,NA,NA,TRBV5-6,CASTRRGTDTQYF,TGTGCCAGCACCCGGCGGGGCACAGATACGCAGTATTTT
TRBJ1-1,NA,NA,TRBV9,CASSVNPGRNTEAFF,TGTGCCAGCAGCGTAAATCCGGGGAGGAACACTGAAGCTTTCTTT
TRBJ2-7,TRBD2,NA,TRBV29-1,CSVGTSGTNEQYF,TGCAGCGTTGGGACTAGCGGGACCAACGAGCAGTACTTC
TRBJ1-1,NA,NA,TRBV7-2,CASSHRSMNTEAFF,TGTGCCAGCAGCCACAGGAGCATGAACACTGAAGCTTTCTTT
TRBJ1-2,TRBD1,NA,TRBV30,CAWTTGGDGYTF,TGTGCCTGGACAACAGGGGGTGATGGCTACACCTTC
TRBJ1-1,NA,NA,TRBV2,CASTPDAGTEAFF,TGTGCCAGCACTCCGGACGCGGGCACTGAAGCTTTCTTT
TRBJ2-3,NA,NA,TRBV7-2,CASSVQGTDTQYF,TGTGCCAGCAGCGTTCAGGGAACAGATACGCAGTATTTT
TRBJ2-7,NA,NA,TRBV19,CASPPPMDKYSYEQYF,TGTGCCAGTCCTCCCCCAATGGACAAATACTCCTACGAGCAGTACTTC
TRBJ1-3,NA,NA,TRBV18,CASSPYRTESGNTIYF,TGTGCCAGCTCACCTTATCGGACAGAATCTGGAAACACCATATATTTT
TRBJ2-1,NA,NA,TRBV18,CASSLYTDNEQFF,TGTGCCAGCTCACTTTACACGGACAATGAGCAGTTCTTC
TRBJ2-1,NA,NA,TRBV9,CASSVGEPPGLWNEQFF,TGTGCCAGCAGCGTAGGGGAACCCCCAGGGTTATGGAATGAGCAGTTCTTC
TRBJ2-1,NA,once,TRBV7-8,CASSFEGQPYNEQFF,TGTGCCAGCAGCTTCGAAGGCCAGCCCTACAATGAGCAGTTCTTC
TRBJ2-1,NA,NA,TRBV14,CASSQRLWNEQFF,TGTGCCAGCAGCCAACGCCTTTGGAATGAGCAGTTCTTC
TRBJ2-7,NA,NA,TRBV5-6,CASSLGFAGLGSYEQYF,TGTGCCAGCAGCTTGGGGTTTGCGGGGTTAGGATCCTACGAGCAGTACTTC
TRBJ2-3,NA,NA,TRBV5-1,CASGPASASTDTQYF,TGCGCCAGCGGCCCGGCTAGCGCGAGCACAGATACGCAGTATTTT
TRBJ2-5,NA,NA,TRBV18,CASSPPAGETQYF,TGTGCCAGCTCACCTCCGGCGGGAGAGACCCAGTACTTC
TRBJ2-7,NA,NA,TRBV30,CAWRPQDRDYEQYF,TGTGCCTGGAGGCCCCAAGACAGAGACTACGAGCAGTACTTC
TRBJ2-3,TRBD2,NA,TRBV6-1,CAVKAGVLADTQYF,TGTGCCGTAAAGGCGGGAGTACTCGCAGATACGCAGTATTTT
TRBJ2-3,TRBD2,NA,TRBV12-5,CASGLVLGTSGTGGDTQYF,TGTGCTAGTGGTTTGGTCCTCGGGACTAGCGGGACCGGCGGAGATACGCAGTATTTT
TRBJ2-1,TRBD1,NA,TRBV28,CASWTGAYNEQFF,TGTGCCAGCTGGACAGGGGCATACAATGAGCAGTTCTTC
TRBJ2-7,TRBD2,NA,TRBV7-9,CASSLKAGARSEQYF,TGTGCCAGCAGCTTAAAGGCGGGAGCGCGATCCGAGCAGTACTTC
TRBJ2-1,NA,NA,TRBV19,CASSREASYNEQFF,TGTGCCAGTAGTCGAGAGGCGAGCTACAATGAGCAGTTCTTC
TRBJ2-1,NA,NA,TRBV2,CASSPGYNEQFF,TGTGCCAGCAGTCCAGGTTACAATGAGCAGTTCTTC
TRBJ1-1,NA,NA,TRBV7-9,CASSIPSGRGNTEAFF,TGTGCCAGCAGCATCCCCTCGGGAAGGGGAAACACTGAAGCTTTCTTT
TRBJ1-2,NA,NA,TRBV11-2,CASSPPDGVLYGYTF,TGTGCCAGCAGCCCTCCGGACGGGGTGCTCTATGGCTACACCTTC